This TCR beta chain was sequenced during a study of T cell responses to AZD1222 COVID-19 vaccine. This clone was detected once. The assay was immunoSEQ multiplex PCR, and TCRdb's table has in-frame clones only and misses some. The table shows 100,000 to 150,000 clones, with 90% occurring only once. CDR3 length: 15 amino acids. Germline values: CDR1 SGHVS, CDR2 FQNEAQ. The J segment lost 3 bases and the V segment lost 4 bases, leaving 4 bases of the junction unmatched. The chain has TRBV7-8 and TRBJ2-7; 12 bases map to TRBD1. The sequence was collected from an adult in good health. Sample: peripheral blood, taken on day 0 of AZD1222 vaccination. Written as DNA, the CDR3 is TGTGCCAGCAGCTCGGGACAGGGGGCGAGCTACGAGCAGTACTTC. The encoded protein is CASSSGQGASYEQYF.